These T cell receptor beta chains were read from a single sample in a study of T-cell memory formation after mild COVID-19. TCRdb re-derived calls from the 5' RACE reads in MiXCR, one entry per CDR3 protein. Among 410,000 or so distinct CDR3 sequences listed, less than 25% were seen once. Sequencing was done on a sample of PBMCs or a T cell subset sorted from them (not recorded which). The source of these receptors is an adult woman who had mild COVID-19 (a few samples of this study predate the infection). Cell type and time point are not known. The CDR3 runs from the conserved cysteine through the conserved F or W. The D gene is left open where the match is weak.

D gene | V gene | CDR3 protein
. | TRBV24-1 | CATSGGWETQYF
. | TRBV7-2 | CASSKGGVGFDGYTF
TRBD2 | TRBV12-3/TRBV12-4 | CASSRLAGGRETQYF
. | TRBV15 | CATSRLKDVDNEQFF
TRBD2 | TRBV30 | CAWSWGLLLKETQYF
TRBD2 | TRBV7-2 | CASSPWAGGVKVYEQYF
. | TRBV4-1 | CASSQGWGGNQPQHF
. | TRBV30 | CAWTGGGRKYEQYF
. | TRBV29-1 | CSVGTRNYGYTF
TRBD1 | TRBV29-1 | CSVTPDRTDYGYTF
TRBD2 | TRBV3-1 | CASSPTAGVVTDTQYF
. | TRBV3-1 | CASSQALAGAHSYEQYF